A single sample gave rise to the 14 T cell receptor beta chains below, sequenced in a study of blood T cell repertoires in COVID-19. Some clones are missing from TCRdb's copy, which holds only in-frame ones; the method was immunoSEQ multiplex PCR. The sample holds around 15,000 clones, about 90% seen once. Sequencing was carried out using peripheral blood. All receptors come from a man aged 55 to 70 with active COVID-19.

The gene calls are TRBV6-5 and TRBJ1-4; 8 bases fit TRBD1. The CDR3 runs to 14 residues. Germline CDR1 MNHEY, CDR2 SVGAGI. Trimming took 10 bases from V and 3 from J; bases not matched to a gene: 7. The chain's CDR3 is CATSRDRSNEKLFF. The CDR3 nucleotides read TGTGCCACTTCCAGGGACAGGTCTAATGAAAAACTGTTTTTT.

V and J are TRBV28 and TRBJ2-7; 9 bases are a match to TRBD1. V lost 5 bases to trimming and J lost 4 bases; unmatched junction nucleotides: 9. Germline V gene sequence: CDR1 MDHEN, CDR2 SYDVKM. The CDR3 totals 15 residues. CDR3 in DNA: TGTGCCAGCAGTCCCCCTCCAGACAGGGGGTACGAGCAGTACGTC. Its protein is CASSPPPDRGYEQYV.

Only one count was recorded for this clone. The genes are TRBV19 and TRBJ2-4, with a weak D call TRBD1 (6 bases). Trimming left V 7 bases short and J 0 bases short, with 19 bases between. CDR3 length equals 17 residues. Per germline, CDR1 LNHDA and CDR2 SQIVND (reference sequence). CDR3 DNA sequence: TGTGCCAGTACAGGGGCGAAGCCAGTTCTAGCCAAAAACATTCAGTACTTC. Residues: CASTGAKPVLAKNIQYF.

This clone was observed a few times. The gene calls are TRBV7-9 and TRBJ1-6; weak D call: TRBD1 (5 bases). V was cut by 1 base and J by 9 bases, with 13 bases left in between. The CDR3 runs 15 residues. In germline, CDR1 is SEHNR, CDR2 FQNEAQ (reference sequence). The DNA for the CDR3 is TGTGCCAGCAGCTTAGTTGCAGGGAGGGGTTCACCCCTCCACTTT. Its translation is CASSLVAGRGSPLHF.

This clone was counted once. The J gene is TRBJ1-4, the V gene TRBV18; D gene uncertain. V was trimmed by 4 bases and J by 4 bases, leaving 7 bases between them. Per the germline V gene, CDR1 is KGHSH and CDR2 is LQKENI. This CDR3 has 13 residues. CDR3 in amino acids: CASSRVINEKLFF. The CDR3 nucleotides are TGTGCCAGCTCACGAGTAATTAATGAAAAACTGTTTTTT. Variable domain in full (rest from reference TRBV18 and TRBJ1-4): NAGVMQNPRHLVRRRGQEARLRCSPMKGHSHVYWYRQLPEEGLKFMVYLQKENIIDESGMPKERFSAEFPKEGPSILRIQQVVRGDSAAYFCASSRVINEKLFFGSGTQLSVL.

This chain connects TRBV9 to TRBJ1-3; 10 bases are a match to TRBD1. V lost 3 bases, J lost 0 bases, and 6 bases stayed unmatched. CDR3 length: 17 amino acids. CDR1 and CDR2 (germline): SGDLS, YYNGEE. In DNA form, the CDR3 reads TGTGCCAGCAGCGGAGGGACAGGGGCAAGCTCTGGAAACACCATATATTTT. This sequence encodes CASSGGTGASSGNTIYF.

This chain links TRBV11-3 with TRBJ2-3, with 8 bases fitting TRBD2. Germline V lookup: CDR1 SGHNT, CDR2 YENEEA. The CDR3 loop spans 16 amino acids. V lost 3 bases and J lost 0; bases outside the gene matches: 5. For the CDR3, the DNA is TGTGCCAGCAGCTTGGACGCGGGGGGTAGCACAGATACGCAGTATTTT. It yields the protein CASSLDAGGSTDTQYF.

This chain links TRBV6-5 with TRBJ2-1, with 14 bases fitting TRBD2. This CDR3 has 14 amino acids. V lost 5 bases to trimming and J lost 13 bases; unmatched junction nucleotides: 7. Germline-derived CDR1 and CDR2 are MNHEY and SVGAGI. This CDR3 is CASSPGTSGGPQFF. Written as DNA, the CDR3 is TGTGCCAGCAGTCCCGGGACTAGCGGGGGCCCCCAGTTCTTC.

The chain is built from TRBV4-1 and TRBJ1-5, with 7 nucleotides matching TRBD1. V dropped 0 bases and J dropped 6; count of bases not matched to a gene: 2. The germline V gene encodes CDR1 MGHRA and CDR2 YSYEKL. This CDR3 is 14 amino acids long. The CDR3 loop reads CASSQDRGSQPQHF. In nucleotides, the CDR3 is TGCGCCAGCAGCCAAGACAGGGGGAGTCAGCCCCAGCATTTT.

The V and J genes are TRBV28 and TRBJ2-7, with 9 bases matching TRBD1. This CDR3 contains 16 residues. Germline CDR1 is MDHEN and CDR2 is SYDVKM. Trimming cost V 5 bases and J 1 base; bases outside gene matches: 9. CDR3 DNA sequence: TGTGCCAGCAGTACGCCGGGACAGGGTGTTTCCTACGAGCAGTACGTC. This codes for CASSTPGQGVSYEQYV.

The rearrangement uses TRBV6-4 and TRBJ1-1; D remains unclear. Germline assignment: CDR1 MRHNA and CDR2 SNTAGT. The CDR3 length is 11 residues. Trimming cost V 7 bases and J 10 bases, with 13 bases left between them. The CDR3 loop is CASIYTNPAFF. CDR3 DNA: TGTGCCAGCATATATACAAACCCAGCTTTCTTT.

CDR3 DNA sequence: TGCGCCAGCAGCTTTTCGGGACAGGACTACAATGAGCAGTTCTTC. The encoded protein is CASSFSGQDYNEQFF. The gene calls are TRBV5-1 and TRBJ2-1, with TRBD1 matching over 8 bases. There are 15 residues in the CDR3. Germline CDR1 reads SGHRS; CDR2 reads YFSETQ. The ends lost 2 bases at V and 3 bases at J; junction bases unmatched: 4.

The chain carries TRBV27 and TRBJ1-5; 10 bases align to TRBD1. V gave up 0 bases and J gave up 0 bases; unmatched junction bases: 11. Germline CDR1 and CDR2: MNHEY and SMNVEV (reference sequence). The CDR3 covers 20 residues. The CDR3 sequence: CASSLSLGTGVENSNQPQHF. The CDR3 DNA is TGTGCCAGCAGTTTATCCTTAGGGACAGGGGTCGAAAATAGCAATCAGCCCCAGCATTTT.

The chain couples TRBV6-5 to TRBJ2-1, with D maybe TRBD1 (6 bases). CDR3 length equals 16 residues. Deletions cut 2 bases from V and 0 bases from J, with 11 bases between. CDR1 and CDR2 from the germline V gene are MNHEY and SVGAGI. The CDR3 nucleotides read TGTGCCAGCAGTTACGGGACACCAAGCTCCTACAATGAGCAGTTCTTC. The encoded protein is CASSYGTPSSYNEQFF.